The present entry profiles one T cell receptor (beta chain) with its context. Its antigen is unidentified. This entry comes from a study of blood T cells in healthy people across ages. General study results and limits: As age increased, TCR beta diversity per million T cells fell in a roughly linear fashion. More naive CD4+ cells and higher diversity marked long-lived donors relative to aged donors.

The CDR3 has 18 residues. CDR1 and CDR2 (germline): SQVTM, ANQGSEA. With V trimmed by 7 bases and J by 3 bases, 18 bases remained unmatched. Alongside a J-beta primer mix, a sample-barcoded 5' primer served in a second PCR lasting roughly 7 to 11 cycles. Each CDR3 protein gets one entry after TCRdb re-called the 5' RACE reads with MiXCR. This sample has more than 1,000,000 distinct CDR3 sequences, with approximately 26% found just once. These sequences were also reported in another study, on T cells of mothers and their children.

The chain has TRBV29-1 and TRBJ2-3; 11 nucleotides agree with TRBD2. Material: blood. This receptor was obtained from a girl aged 2-10 years in good health. Written as DNA, the CDR3 is TGCAGCGCCCAAACTACTACTAGCGGGAGCGGGTGGACAGATACGCAGTATTTT. The encoded protein is CSAQTTTSGSGWTDTQYF.